The 26 T cell receptor beta chains below all came from one sample that was sequenced in a study of blood T cell repertoires in COVID-19. Assay used: immunoSEQ multiplex PCR; TCRdb lists only in-frame clones, some missing. Of around 180,000 clones in the sample, around three quarters were seen once. The sample comprised peripheral blood. The source is a man in his 60s with active or convalescent COVID-19.

The rearrangement joins TRBV14 to TRBJ2-1; maybe TRBD2 (5 bases). Germline V lookup: CDR1 SGHDN, CDR2 FVKESK. Trimming took 2 bases from V and 6 from J, leaving 14 bases between them. CDR3 length equals 15 residues. The DNA of the CDR3 is TGTGCCAGCAGCCAAAGGTCTTCGAGGGCCAATGAGCAGTTCTTC. Translating gives CASSQRSSRANEQFF.

This chain joins TRBV19 and TRBJ1-4; a possible D gene is TRBD1 (6 bases). Germline CDR1 reads LNHDA; CDR2 reads SQIVND (reference sequence). V dropped 4 bases and J dropped 0 bases, with 9 bases sitting between them. There are 15 residues in the CDR3. This chain's CDR3 is CASSKGTPTNEKLFF. Here the CDR3 DNA reads TGTGCCAGTAGTAAGGGGACACCAACTAATGAAAAACTGTTTTTT.

This chain uses TRBV28 with TRBJ2-2, with 8 bases that match TRBD1. Trimming at V came to 2 bases and at J to 7 bases, leaving 9 bases not matched to a gene. From germline, CDR1 is MDHEN and CDR2 SYDVKM. This CDR3 is built from 16 residues. CDR3 DNA sequence: TGTGCCAGCAGTTTAATCGGGCCAGGGGGCATCGGGGAGCTGTTTTTT. Protein: CASSLIGPGGIGELFF.

This clone was seen a handful of times. V is TRBV7-8 and J is TRBJ2-3, with 7 bases fitting TRBD2. Germline values: CDR1 SGHVS, CDR2 FQNEAQ. Unmatched junction bases numbered 4, after V lost 0 bases and J lost 1 base. The CDR3 is made up of 16 amino acids. The CDR3 loop is CASSLAVGGGTDTQYF. The CDR3 DNA follows: TGTGCCAGCAGCTTAGCGGTGGGAGGGGGCACAGATACGCAGTATTTT.

This clone was recorded once. This chain links TRBV9 with TRBJ2-2, with 11 bases that match TRBD2. The V segment lost 1 base and the J segment 6 bases; nucleotides outside the gene matches: 11. Germline-derived CDR1 and CDR2 are SGDLS and YYNGEE. The CDR3 is 18 residues long. CDR3 in DNA: TGTGCCAGCAGCGTAACTAGCGGGAGAGGGGTCGGTGCCGGGGAGCTGTTTTTT. Translation: CASSVTSGRGVGAGELFF. The entire variable domain, with the rest obtained from reference TRBV9 and TRBJ2-2, is as follows: DSGVTQTPKHLITATGQRVTLRCSPRSGDLSVYWYQQSLDQGLQFLIQYYNGEERAKGNILERFSAQQFPDLHSELNLSSLELGDSALYFCASSVTSGRGVGAGELFFGEGSRLTVL.

V gene TRBV6-5 combines with J gene TRBJ2-3; D gene uncertain. The CDR3 has 11 residues. CDR1 is MNHEY, CDR2 SVGAGI, per germline. Trimming pared 11 bases from V and 4 bases from J, leaving 10 bases between. The CDR3 sequence: CAVGRADTQYF. The CDR3 DNA reads TGTGCCGTTGGCCGGGCAGATACGCAGTATTTT.

The chain recombines TRBV7-9 with TRBJ1-4; unclear D gene. The CDR3 extends over 15 amino acids. Trimming cost V 1 base and J 8 bases, with 14 bases left between them. Germline V gene sequence: CDR1 SEHNR, CDR2 FQNEAQ (reference sequence). CDR3 nucleotide sequence: TGTGCCAGCAGCTTAGGAGAGATAGCGATCGAAAAACTGTTTTTT. The encoded protein is CASSLGEIAIEKLFF.

The V call is TRBV4-3, the J call TRBJ2-5; a possible D gene is TRBD1 (6 bases). V was clipped by 4 bases and J by 4 bases, with 16 bases between them. Germline V gene sequence: CDR1 LGHNA, CDR2 YSLEER. The CDR3 extends over 15 amino acids. DNA of the CDR3: TGCGCCAGCAGCCGGACCACAGGGAGCAGAGAGACCCAGTACTTC. Translated, it gives CASSRTTGSRETQYF.

This rearrangement joins TRBV27 to TRBJ2-7; D might be TRBD2 (6 bases). Trimming left V 2 bases short and J 0 bases short, with 11 bases between. The CDR3 covers 15 residues. CDR1 and CDR2 from the germline V gene are MNHEY and SMNVEV (reference sequence). CDR3 protein: CASSLLARSSYEQYF. DNA for the CDR3: TGTGCCAGCAGTTTACTAGCGAGGAGCTCCTACGAGCAGTACTTC.

The gene calls are TRBV7-9 and TRBJ1-4; TRBD1 might be the D (6 bases). Germline CDR1 reads SEHNR; CDR2 reads FQNEAQ (reference sequence). The CDR3 covers 18 residues. Trimming took 7 bases from V and 4 from J, leaving 25 bases between them. This chain's CDR3 is CASTRTVLPRYSNEKLFF. The CDR3, as DNA: TGTGCCAGCACCCGGACAGTCCTCCCACGATATAGTAATGAAAAACTGTTTTTT.

This clone occurred once. The chain carries TRBV5-6 and TRBJ2-7, with 9 bases aligning to TRBD1. V trimming: 3 bases; J trimming: 2 bases; junction bases outside the gene matches: 3. From germline, CDR1 is SGHDT and CDR2 YYEEEE. The CDR3 extends over 14 amino acids. CDR3 coding DNA: TGTGCCAGCAGCTGGGGGACAGGGCCCTACGAGCAGTACTTC. Translated, it gives CASSWGTGPYEQYF.

The genes are TRBV5-6 and TRBJ2-7; 9 nucleotides line up with TRBD1. Trimming removed 4 bases from V and 5 bases from J; junction bases left unmatched: 10. Looked up from germline, CDR1 is SGHDT and CDR2 is YYEEEE. The CDR3 covers 15 residues. CDR3 in amino acids: CASSQIGGDRDEQYF. The DNA for the CDR3 is TGTGCCAGCAGCCAGATTGGAGGGGACAGGGACGAGCAGTACTTC.

This chain connects TRBV6-2 or TRBV6-3 to TRBJ2-6; D gene uncertain. Germline CDR1 is MNHEY and CDR2 is SVGEGT. The V end was cut by 2 bases, the J end by 0 bases, with 11 bases between. The length of the CDR3 is 17 residues. The DNA of the CDR3 is TGTGCCAGCAGTTACCCGCCCAGAAGCTCTGGGGCCAACGTCCTGACTTTC. Its protein is CASSYPPRSSGANVLTF.

V usage is TRBV7-2 and J usage is TRBJ2-7; perhaps TRBD1 as D (6 bases). The CDR3 is 16 residues long. V lost 5 bases and J 0 bases, leaving 17 bases between the germline ends. Per germline, CDR1 SGHTA and CDR2 FQGNSA. The CDR3 DNA follows: TGTGCCAGCAGCCTTGGGACATACAAGAGCTCCTACGAGCAGTACTTC. Its translation is CASSLGTYKSSYEQYF.

This clone occurred once. The CDR3: CASSSSGRAAEQYF. For the CDR3, the DNA is TGTGCCAGCAGCTCTAGCGGGAGGGCCGCCGAGCAGTACTTC. This chain connects TRBV5-4 to TRBJ2-7; the match to TRBD2 covers 12 bases. The germline V gene encodes CDR1 SGHNT and CDR2 YYREEE (reference sequence). With V trimmed by 3 bases and J by 6 bases, 4 bases remained unmatched. The CDR3 totals 14 residues.

This rearrangement joins TRBV5-6 to TRBJ2-3; possibly TRBD2 for D (6 bases). The V and J ends lost 1 base and 14 bases respectively, with 14 bases between them. The germline V gene has CDR1 SGHDT and CDR2 YYEEEE. This CDR3 spans 12 amino acids. CDR3 sequence reads: CASSLTGLRSYF. The CDR3 coding sequence is TGTGCCAGCAGCTTGACGGGACTCCGGTCGTATTTT.

J is TRBJ2-7 and V is TRBV11-2; TRBD1 matches at 8 bases. Trimming at V came to 4 bases and at J to 7 bases, leaving 9 bases not matched to a gene. The CDR3 covers 14 residues. CDR1 is SGHAT and CDR2 is FQNNGV in the germline V gene. CDR3 nucleotide sequence: TGTGCCAGCAGCTCCCGGACAGGGCTTTGGGAGCAGTACTTC. This translates into CASSSRTGLWEQYF.

The chain is built from TRBV7-3 and TRBJ1-1, with D hard to call. The CDR3 consists of 14 residues. Germline lookup yields CDR1 SGHTA and CDR2 FQGTGA. The V end was cut by 2 bases, the J end by 5 bases, with 12 bases between. Here the CDR3 DNA reads TGTGCCAGCAGCTTAGACGGCGGAGGGACTGAAGCTTTCTTT. Translated: CASSLDGGGTEAFF.

The V and J genes are TRBV6-2 or TRBV6-3 and TRBJ1-5; TRBD1 is a possible D gene (6 bases). V was trimmed by 5 bases and J by 5 bases, leaving 13 bases between them. The germline V gene has CDR1 MNHEY and CDR2 SVGEGT. The CDR3 runs 14 residues. CDR3: CASSMGAVYQPQHF. The CDR3 coding sequence is TGTGCCAGCAGTATGGGGGCTGTTTATCAGCCCCAGCATTTT.

The chain recombines TRBV6-6 with TRBJ1-6, with 7 bases that match TRBD1. The V gene's germline CDR1 is MNHNY and CDR2 SVGAGI (reference sequence). Unmatched junction bases numbered 7, after V lost 6 bases and J lost 5 bases. The CDR3 covers 15 residues. CDR3 residues: CASSPRQGNNSPLHF. In nucleotides, the CDR3 is TGTGCCAGCAGCCCCAGACAGGGTAATAATTCACCCCTCCACTTT.

The V and J genes are TRBV7-9 and TRBJ1-1, with 10 bases lining up with TRBD1. CDR3 length: 18 residues. Germline V gene sequence: CDR1 SEHNR, CDR2 FQNEAQ (reference sequence). Trimming removed 5 bases from V and 0 bases from J; junction bases left unmatched: 12. CDR3: CASSVRTGGPSMNTEAFF. The CDR3 coding sequence is TGTGCCAGCAGCGTCAGGACAGGGGGTCCTTCTATGAACACTGAAGCTTTCTTT.

This rearrangement joins TRBV28 to TRBJ1-2, with a tentative D call TRBD1 (5 bases). The V end was cut by 3 bases, the J end by 5 bases, with 10 bases between. This CDR3 contains 13 residues. The germline gives CDR1 MDHEN, CDR2 SYDVKM. For the CDR3, the DNA is TGTGCCAGCAGTTTCCAGGGTGGGTATGGCTACACCTTC. This translates into CASSFQGGYGYTF.

This clone was observed a few times. The V and J genes are TRBV6-5 and TRBJ1-4, with 8 bases that match TRBD1. The CDR3 extends over 15 amino acids. The V gene's germline CDR1 is MNHEY and CDR2 SVGAGI. Trimming removed 5 bases from V and 4 bases from J; junction bases left unmatched: 6. CDR3 bases: TGTGCCAGCAGTCCCAACAGGGGGTTTAATGAAAAACTGTTTTTT. Its protein is CASSPNRGFNEKLFF.

The V gene is TRBV11-1, the J gene TRBJ2-5; 8 bases agree with TRBD2. The J segment lost 2 bases and the V segment lost 5 bases, leaving 10 bases of the junction unmatched. Germline CDR1 SGHAT, CDR2 FQDESV (reference sequence). CDR3 length equals 16 residues. The CDR3 here is CASSARTSRNQETQYF. CDR3 coding DNA: TGTGCCAGCAGCGCGCGGACTAGCAGAAATCAAGAGACCCAGTACTTC.

This clone was found once. The chain couples TRBV25-1 to TRBJ1-4; the D gene is possibly TRBD1 (5 bases). Looked up from germline, CDR1 is MGHDK and CDR2 is SYGVNS. This CDR3 spans 13 amino acids. Trimming shortened V by 8 bases and J by 3 bases, and 10 bases separated the two germline ends. In DNA, the CDR3 is TGTGCCAGCCGACTAGGGGCTAATGAAAAACTGTTTTTT. Encoded protein: CASRLGANEKLFF.

This chain uses TRBV5-1 with TRBJ1-4; 11 nucleotides line up with TRBD1. J gave up 3 bases and V 4 bases, and 5 bases lay outside the gene matches. The CDR3 consists of 16 residues. Germline CDR1 and CDR2: SGHRS and YFSETQ. As DNA, the CDR3 is TGCGCCAGCAGCCCAGGACAGGGGGCGGCTAATGAAAAACTGTTTTTT. Its protein product is CASSPGQGAANEKLFF. Using reference TRBV5-1 and TRBJ1-4 for the parts outside the CDR3, the full variable domain is KAGVTQTPRYLIKTRGQQVTLSCSPISGHRSVSWYQQTPGQGLQFLFEYFSETQRNKGNFPGRFSGRQFSNSRSEMNVSTLELGDSALYLCASSPGQGAANEKLFFGSGTQLSVL.